The source of this T cell receptor beta chain is a study of spatial heterogeneity in lung cancer. Whole-study context: Follow-up PBMC samples were sequenced when available, at a median of approximately two years after resection.

Described time point: blood at routine non-recurrence follow-up after resection. Tumor, nontumor lung or frozen PBMC supplied whole RNA that was sequenced unsorted. Only a few counts were recorded for this clonotype. TCRdb reprocessed the 5' RACE reads via MiXCR and lists one record per CDR3 protein. Of roughly 110,000 distinct CDR3 sequences in the sample, 10% to 11% are singletons; the top ten hold 20% to 25%. V was clipped by 0 bases and J by 2 bases, with 8 bases between them. Looked up from germline, CDR1 is SGDLS and CDR2 is YYNGEE. The CDR3 has 14 amino acids. Sequencing was performed on PBMCs, taken at follow-up. This sequence originates from a female donor with early-stage non-small cell lung cancer. The rearrangement links TRBV9 to TRBJ1-2; D not certain. The CDR3 DNA reads as TGTGCCAGCAGCGTAGCTAGGGAAAACTATGGCTACACCTTC. Its translation is CASSVARENYGYTF.